These 18 T cell receptor beta chains originate from one sample sequenced in a study of precursors of human CD4 cytotoxic T cells. Bulk UMI-based sequencing covered sorted CD4+ central memory, effector memory, IL-7R-high and IL-7R-negative TEMRA subsets. TCRdb reprocessed the reads via MiXCR and lists one record per CDR3 protein. The profile shows around 770 distinct CDR3 sequences, about 17% of them singletons. Specimen: memory CD4+ T cells from blood (PBMCs). Receptors originate from a human donor in good health.

This chain joins TRBV12-3 or TRBV12-4 and TRBJ2-3, with 10 bases lining up with TRBD2. This CDR3 comprises 16 residues. Trimming removed 7 bases from V and 5 bases from J; junction bases left unmatched: 12. CDR3 in amino acids: CASTKGLAGVGDTQYF. DNA for the CDR3: TGTGCCAGCACCAAAGGCCTAGCGGGAGTCGGAGATACGCAGTATTTT.

Sample share makes this clonotype large (0.1 to 1%). This rearrangement joins TRBV9 to TRBJ2-3; no firm D call. This CDR3 is 11 amino acids long. Germline V gene lookup returns CDR1 SGDLS and CDR2 YYNGEE. Deletions cut 2 bases from V and 5 bases from J, with 3 bases between. CDR3: CASSVGDTQYF. DNA of the CDR3: TGTGCCAGCAGCGTTGGAGATACGCAGTATTTT.

By sample fraction, this clonotype is large (0.1 to 1%). V usage is TRBV2 and J usage is TRBJ2-2; 7 bases line up with TRBD1. CDR1 and CDR2 from the germline V gene are SNHLY and FYNNEI. Trimming at V came to 6 bases and at J to 3 bases, leaving 7 bases not matched to a gene. The CDR3 spans 15 residues. This CDR3 is CASRKGTADTGELFF. The DNA for the CDR3 is TGTGCCAGCAGGAAAGGGACAGCCGACACCGGGGAGCTGTTTTTT.

This clonotype qualifies as large. This sequence joins TRBV20-1 and TRBJ2-1, with D possibly TRBD2 on 6 matching bases. Germline-derived CDR1 and CDR2 are DFQATT and SNEGSKA (reference sequence). V dropped 0 bases and J dropped 6 bases, with 6 bases sitting between them. The CDR3 consists of 12 residues. DNA for the CDR3: TGCAGTGCTAGAGAGACTAGCAATGAGCAGTTCTTC. It yields the protein CSARETSNEQFF.

This clonotype is termed large. V usage is TRBV18 and J usage is TRBJ1-2; D possibly corresponds to TRBD1 (6 bases). Trimming stripped 2 bases from V and 1 base from J, with 11 bases between. Germline-derived CDR1 and CDR2 are KGHSH and LQKENI. The CDR3 sequence is 15 residues long. CDR3 DNA sequence: TGTGCCAGCTCACCAACCGGGACAAATAACTATGGCTACACCTTC. Its protein is CASSPTGTNNYGYTF.

This clonotype counts as large. This rearrangement joins TRBV12-3 or TRBV12-4 to TRBJ2-3, with 11 nucleotides matching TRBD1. V lost 5 bases to trimming and J lost 4 bases; unmatched junction nucleotides: 8. The CDR3 is 16 residues long. Here the CDR3 reads CASSPRTGGSADTQYF. CDR3 bases: TGTGCCAGCAGTCCCCGGACAGGGGGCTCGGCAGATACGCAGTATTTT.

The V call is TRBV28, the J call TRBJ2-3, with a weak D call TRBD1 (5 bases). Germline V gene sequence: CDR1 MDHEN, CDR2 SYDVKM. V gave up 7 bases and J gave up 1 base, with 18 bases separating them. The CDR3 sequence is 16 residues long. CDR3 coding DNA: TGTGCCAGCACCAGAAGAATGCAGGGTGGCACAGATACGCAGTATTTT. Its translation: CASTRRMQGGTDTQYF.

This chain connects TRBV4-1 to TRBJ2-2; 7 bases fit TRBD1. Per the germline V gene, CDR1 is MGHRA and CDR2 is YSYEKL. The length of the CDR3 is 14 residues. V lost 4 bases, J lost 2 bases, and 1 base stayed unmatched. The CDR3 spells CASSRDSNTGELFF. CDR3 bases: TGCGCCAGCAGCCGGGACAGCAACACCGGGGAGCTGTTTTTT.

By frequency in the sample, this clonotype is large. CDR3 nucleotides: TGTGCCAGCAGCTTAGAGGGGGTGTTCACTGAAGCTTTCTTT. Translated, it gives CASSLEGVFTEAFF. The rearrangement uses TRBV11-2 and TRBJ1-1; D perhaps matches TRBD1 (5 bases). The germline V gene encodes CDR1 SGHAT and CDR2 FQNNGV. This CDR3 is 14 amino acids long. V was trimmed by 0 bases and J by 4 bases, leaving 9 bases between them.

This clonotype is deemed large. This chain connects TRBV6-5 to TRBJ2-3; no clear D gene. This CDR3 is built from 13 residues. Germline lookup yields CDR1 MNHEY and CDR2 SVGAGI. V lost 6 bases to trimming and J lost 4 bases, with 11 bases between them. The CDR3 DNA follows: TGTGCCAGCAGCCAAGTTGATTCAGATACGCAGTATTTT. Encoded protein: CASSQVDSDTQYF.

The J gene is TRBJ1-1, the V gene TRBV27, with D unclear. Trimming shortened V by 5 bases and J by 11 bases, and 21 bases separated the two germline ends. The CDR3 is made up of 14 amino acids. Germline V CDR1 and CDR2: MNHEY, SMNVEV (reference sequence). Here the CDR3 DNA reads TGTGCCAGCAGTACCACTCGGGATCCCGACGCGGCTTTCTTT. Amino acid sequence: CASSTTRDPDAAFF.

This clonotype was seen a few times. The V and J genes are TRBV20-1 and TRBJ2-3; 10 bases are shared with TRBD2. The J segment lost 5 bases and the V segment lost 3 bases, leaving 8 bases of the junction unmatched. Germline CDR1 DFQATT, CDR2 SNEGSKA (reference sequence). The CDR3 contains 15 residues. DNA for the CDR3: TGCAGTGCTAGGGAACTAGCGGGAATAGGAGATACGCAGTATTTT. Residues: CSARELAGIGDTQYF.

This clonotype was counted between two and nine times. This rearrangement joins TRBV5-1 to TRBJ2-5; 9 nucleotides align to TRBD1. The junction had 3 bases not matched to a gene; V was cut back by 2 bases and J by 1 base. Germline CDR1 and CDR2: SGHRS and YFSETQ. This CDR3 is built from 15 residues. DNA of the CDR3: TGCGCCAGCAGCTTCAAGACAGGGGGCCAAGAGACCCAGTACTTC. Translating it yields CASSFKTGGQETQYF.

This clonotype has more than one count but fewer than ten. CDR3 in amino acids: CASADGGSGNTIYF. CDR3 coding DNA: TGTGCCAGCGCGGATGGGGGCTCTGGAAACACCATATATTTT. V is TRBV27 and J is TRBJ1-3, with D tentatively TRBD1 (5 bases). Germline assignment: CDR1 MNHEY and CDR2 SMNVEV (reference sequence). V lost 8 bases and J 0 bases, leaving 11 bases between the germline ends. The CDR3 loop spans 14 amino acids.

The chain recombines TRBV27 with TRBJ2-7; 7 nucleotides line up with TRBD2. The trim removed 4 bases at V and 1 base at J, leaving 7 bases unmatched. Germline CDR1 reads MNHEY; CDR2 reads SMNVEV (reference sequence). This CDR3 comprises 15 residues. The CDR3 nucleotides are TGTGCCAGCAGTTCATCGCGGGGGAAATCCTACGAGCAGTACTTC. This sequence encodes CASSSSRGKSYEQYF.

This clonotype was counted a few times. The chain joins TRBV5-1 to TRBJ2-7; a possible D gene is TRBD2 (6 bases). The CDR3 contains 15 residues. The V end lost 5 bases, the J end lost 1 base, and 16 bases lay between the germline ends. CDR1 SGHRS and CDR2 YFSETQ come from the germline V gene. DNA of the CDR3: TGCGCCAGCAGTTGGTATTCGGGGGTTTCCTACGAGCAGTACTTC. This sequence encodes CASSWYSGVSYEQYF.

This clonotype is labeled as large. V is TRBV7-9 and J is TRBJ1-1; 7 nucleotides agree with TRBD1. From germline, CDR1 is SEHNR and CDR2 FQNEAQ (reference sequence). V lost 5 bases, J lost 0 bases, and 6 bases stayed unmatched. This CDR3 is 15 amino acids long. The chain's CDR3 is CASSVGQWVNTEAFF. As DNA, the CDR3 is TGTGCCAGCAGCGTGGGACAGTGGGTGAACACTGAAGCTTTCTTT.

The DNA of the CDR3 is TGTGCCAGCAGCTTAATCCGGCAACAGGGGCGACGCTACAATGAGCAGTTCTTC. It translates to CASSLIRQQGRRYNEQFF. The chain has TRBV11-3 and TRBJ2-1; 7 bases agree with TRBD1. Germline CDR1 SGHNT, CDR2 YENEEA. Trimming took 2 bases from V and 3 from J; bases not matched to a gene: 13. This CDR3 has 18 amino acids.